This record covers a single T cell receptor beta chain. The antigen remains undetermined. The sample originates from a study of T-cell memory formation after mild COVID-19. General study findings and limits: Whereas later expanders leaned CD4+, clones contracting day 15 to 85 showed a balanced CD4/CD8 makeup.

It was 5'RACE with constant-segment primers that produced the TCR alpha and TCR beta cDNA libraries, which carried sample barcodes and UMIs. MiXCR, run by TCRdb on the 5' RACE reads, gives a single entry per CDR3 protein. The sample holds about 27,000 distinct CDR3 sequences, roughly 15% seen once. V gave up 4 bases and J gave up 1 base, with 14 bases separating them. Germline CDR1 and CDR2: LGHDT and YNNKEL (reference sequence). The CDR3 is 17 amino acids. The chain has TRBV3-1 and TRBJ2-6; D might be TRBD2 (6 bases). The specimen sequenced was PBMCs or a T cell subset sorted from them (not recorded which). The clonotype originates from an adult who had mild COVID-19 (a few samples of this study predate the infection). Cell type and time point are not known. Here the CDR3 DNA reads TGTGCCAGCAGCCCACAGGCGGGGCGATCTGGGGCCAACGTCCTGACTTTC. This gives the protein CASSPQAGRSGANVLTF. Full variable domain (remainder filled in from reference TRBV3-1 and TRBJ2-6): DTAVSQTPKYLVTQMGNDKSIKCEQNLGHDTMYWYKQDSKKFLKIMFSYNNKELIINETVPNRFSPKSPDKAHLNLHINSLELGDSAVYFCASSPQAGRSGANVLTFGAGSRLTVL.